This entry concerns a single T cell receptor (beta chain). Its antigen is as yet unknown. At deep level, the assay was performed. Every immunoSEQ plate was one replicate of a subset's evenly spread DNA. The assay was immunoSEQ multiplex PCR, and TCRdb's table has in-frame clones only and misses some. Here the sample spans 2 million to 2.5 million clones, 85% to 95% being singletons. V shed 7 bases and J shed 9 bases, with 13 bases lying between them. This CDR3 has 12 residues. Germline values: CDR1 SNHLY, CDR2 FYNNEI. The data originate from a study of shared clonotypes between healthy human individuals. Study-level information: Donors had three CD4 naive, three CD4 memory, two CD8 naive and one CD8 memory plate apiece. Findings and limits, study-wide: What rarefaction showed was incomplete sorted-subset sequencing despite large depth.

The V gene is TRBV2, the J gene TRBJ2-1; tentatively, D is TRBD2 (5 bases). The origin of this receptor is a man in his late teens or twenties in good health. Some clones in this sample may be carry-over from other donors' samples. Material for sequencing was naive CD4+ T cells from PBMCs. Subset specified: CD45RA+ positively selected. The CDR3 loop reads CASIPLGVEQFF. DNA of the CDR3: TGTGCCAGCATTCCCTTGGGAGTTGAGCAGTTCTTC.